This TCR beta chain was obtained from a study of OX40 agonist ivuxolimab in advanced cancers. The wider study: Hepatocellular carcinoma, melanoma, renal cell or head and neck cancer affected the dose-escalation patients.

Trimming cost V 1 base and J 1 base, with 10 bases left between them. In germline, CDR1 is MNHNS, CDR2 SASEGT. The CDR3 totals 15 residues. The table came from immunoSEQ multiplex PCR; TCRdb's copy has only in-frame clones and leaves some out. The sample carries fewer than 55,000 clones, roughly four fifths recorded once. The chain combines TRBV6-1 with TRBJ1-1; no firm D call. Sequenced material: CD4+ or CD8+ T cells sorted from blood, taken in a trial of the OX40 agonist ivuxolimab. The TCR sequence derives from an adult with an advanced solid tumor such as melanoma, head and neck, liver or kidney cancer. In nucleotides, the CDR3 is TGTGCCAGCAGTGAAGAATTTGGGGAGAACACTGAAGCTTTCTTT. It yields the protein CASSEEFGENTEAFF.